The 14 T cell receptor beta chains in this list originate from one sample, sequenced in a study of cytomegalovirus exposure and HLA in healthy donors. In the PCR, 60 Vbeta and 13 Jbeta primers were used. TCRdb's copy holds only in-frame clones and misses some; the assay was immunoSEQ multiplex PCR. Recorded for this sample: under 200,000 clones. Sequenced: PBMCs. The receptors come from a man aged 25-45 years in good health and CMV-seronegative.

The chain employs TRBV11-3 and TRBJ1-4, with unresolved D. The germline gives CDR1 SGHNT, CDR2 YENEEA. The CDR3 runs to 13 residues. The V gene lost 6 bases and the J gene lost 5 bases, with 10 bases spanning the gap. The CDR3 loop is CASRRPGNEKLFF. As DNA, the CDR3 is TGTGCCAGCAGGCGGCCGGGAAATGAAAAACTGTTTTTT.

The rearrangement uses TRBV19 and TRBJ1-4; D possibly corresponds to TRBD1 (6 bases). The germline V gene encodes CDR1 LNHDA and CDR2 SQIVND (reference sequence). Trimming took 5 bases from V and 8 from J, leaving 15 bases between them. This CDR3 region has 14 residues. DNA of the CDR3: TGTGCCAGTAGTCGCCTTTTGGACAGCGAAAAACTGTTTTTT. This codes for CASSRLLDSEKLFF.

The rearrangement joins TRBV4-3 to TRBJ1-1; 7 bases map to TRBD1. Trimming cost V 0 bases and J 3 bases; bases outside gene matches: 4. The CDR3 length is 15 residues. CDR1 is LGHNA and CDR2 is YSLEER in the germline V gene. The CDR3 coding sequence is TGCGCCAGCAGCCAAGATGGAGGGGGCTACACTGAAGCTTTCTTT. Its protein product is CASSQDGGGYTEAFF.

The CDR3: CASSTGQGGTGELFF. The CDR3 bases are TGTGCCAGCAGCACGGGACAGGGGGGGACCGGGGAGCTGTTTTTT. This sequence joins TRBV11-3 and TRBJ2-2; the match to TRBD1 covers 11 bases. In germline, CDR1 is SGHNT, CDR2 YENEEA. This CDR3 comprises 15 residues. V shed 5 bases, J shed 5 bases, and the junction held 4 bases outside the gene matches.

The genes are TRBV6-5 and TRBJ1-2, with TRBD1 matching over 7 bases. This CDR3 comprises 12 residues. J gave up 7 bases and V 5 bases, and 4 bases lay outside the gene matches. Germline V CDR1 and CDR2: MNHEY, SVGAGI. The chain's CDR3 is CASSNRGSGYTF. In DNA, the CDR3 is TGTGCCAGCAGTAACAGGGGCTCTGGCTACACCTTC.

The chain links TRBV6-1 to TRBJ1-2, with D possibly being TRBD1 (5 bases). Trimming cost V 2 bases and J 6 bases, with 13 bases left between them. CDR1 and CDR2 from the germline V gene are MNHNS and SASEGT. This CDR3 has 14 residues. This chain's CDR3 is CASSEQGRFHGYTF. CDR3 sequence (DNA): TGTGCCAGCAGTGAACAGGGAAGGTTTCATGGCTACACCTTC.

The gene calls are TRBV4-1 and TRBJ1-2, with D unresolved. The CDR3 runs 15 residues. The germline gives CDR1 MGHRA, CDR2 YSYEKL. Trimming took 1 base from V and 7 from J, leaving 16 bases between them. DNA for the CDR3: TGCGCCAGCAGCCAAGCAACCGAGAGGCCCGGTGGCTACACCTTC. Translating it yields CASSQATERPGGYTF.

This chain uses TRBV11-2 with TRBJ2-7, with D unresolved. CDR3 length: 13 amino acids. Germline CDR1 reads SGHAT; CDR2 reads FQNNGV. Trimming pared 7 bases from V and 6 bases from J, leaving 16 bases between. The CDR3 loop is CASITASGLEQYF. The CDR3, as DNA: TGTGCCAGCATCACGGCGAGTGGGCTCGAGCAGTACTTC.

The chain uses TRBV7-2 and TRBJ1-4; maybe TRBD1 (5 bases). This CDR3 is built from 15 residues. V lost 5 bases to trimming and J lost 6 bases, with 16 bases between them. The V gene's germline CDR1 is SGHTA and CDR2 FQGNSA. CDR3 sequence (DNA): TGTGCCAGCAGCCTGGGGGGGAGGGTGGATGAAAAACTGTTTTTT. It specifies CASSLGGRVDEKLFF.

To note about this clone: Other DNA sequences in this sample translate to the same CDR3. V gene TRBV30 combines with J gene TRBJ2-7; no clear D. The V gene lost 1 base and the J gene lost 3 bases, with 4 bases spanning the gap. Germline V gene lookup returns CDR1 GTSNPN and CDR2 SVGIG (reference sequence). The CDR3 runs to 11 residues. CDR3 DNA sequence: TGTGCCTGGAGTGCTAGCTACGAGCAGTACTTC. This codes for CAWSASYEQYF.

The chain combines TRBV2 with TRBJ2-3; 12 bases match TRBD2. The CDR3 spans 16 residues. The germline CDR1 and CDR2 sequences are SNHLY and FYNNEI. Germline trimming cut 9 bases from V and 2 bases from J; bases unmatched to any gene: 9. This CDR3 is CARPGLAGSSTDTQYF. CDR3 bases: TGTGCCAGACCAGGACTAGCGGGATCCTCCACAGATACGCAGTATTTT.

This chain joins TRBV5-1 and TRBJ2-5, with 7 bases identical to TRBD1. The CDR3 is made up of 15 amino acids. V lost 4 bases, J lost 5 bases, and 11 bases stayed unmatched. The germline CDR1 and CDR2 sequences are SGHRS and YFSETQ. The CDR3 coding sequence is TGCGCCAGCAGCCTCCGAACAGGGGCGTTGGAGACCCAGTACTTC. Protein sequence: CASSLRTGALETQYF.

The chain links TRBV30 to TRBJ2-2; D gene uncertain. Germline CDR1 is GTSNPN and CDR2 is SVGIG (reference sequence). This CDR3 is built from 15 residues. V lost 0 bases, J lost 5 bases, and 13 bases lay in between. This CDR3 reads CAWSVLSSGTGELFF. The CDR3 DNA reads TGTGCCTGGAGTGTACTGTCTAGTGGTACCGGGGAGCTGTTTTTT.

Here the CDR3 reads CASGLALSEGDSYEQYF. As DNA, the CDR3 is TGTGCTAGTGGTTTGGCCCTATCCGAGGGGGACTCCTACGAGCAGTACTTC. The rearrangement links TRBV12-5 to TRBJ2-7; D might be TRBD1 (6 bases). The CDR3 extends over 17 amino acids. The germline gives CDR1 LGHNT, CDR2 FRNRAP. The ends were cut back, 1 base at V and 0 bases at J, with 16 bases in the middle.